This TCR beta chain was sequenced for a study of blood T cells in healthy people across ages. Study results and limitations: A greater number of naive CD4+ cells and higher diversity distinguished long-lived donors from aged donors.

Comments on this clonotype: Its specificity is unknown.

Then a second PCR, running roughly 7 to 11 cycles, was carried out with a sample-barcoded 5' primer and a J-beta primer mix. A single record per CDR3 protein comes from TCRdb applying MiXCR to the 5' RACE reads. In the table there are some 1.5 million distinct CDR3 sequences, approximately 28% of which are singletons. Sequences were obtained from blood. The receptor's source is a woman aged 30 to 39 in good health.

The DNA for the CDR3 is TGTGCCAGCAGGGCCGGGGGGGGTGGGTTGCGGTCCTACAATGAGCAGTTCTTC. It encodes CASRAGGGGLRSYNEQFF. This chain links TRBV12-3 or TRBV12-4 with TRBJ2-1; 8 bases agree with TRBD2. The CDR3 has 18 amino acids. V lost 6 bases to trimming and J lost 1 base; unmatched junction nucleotides: 14.